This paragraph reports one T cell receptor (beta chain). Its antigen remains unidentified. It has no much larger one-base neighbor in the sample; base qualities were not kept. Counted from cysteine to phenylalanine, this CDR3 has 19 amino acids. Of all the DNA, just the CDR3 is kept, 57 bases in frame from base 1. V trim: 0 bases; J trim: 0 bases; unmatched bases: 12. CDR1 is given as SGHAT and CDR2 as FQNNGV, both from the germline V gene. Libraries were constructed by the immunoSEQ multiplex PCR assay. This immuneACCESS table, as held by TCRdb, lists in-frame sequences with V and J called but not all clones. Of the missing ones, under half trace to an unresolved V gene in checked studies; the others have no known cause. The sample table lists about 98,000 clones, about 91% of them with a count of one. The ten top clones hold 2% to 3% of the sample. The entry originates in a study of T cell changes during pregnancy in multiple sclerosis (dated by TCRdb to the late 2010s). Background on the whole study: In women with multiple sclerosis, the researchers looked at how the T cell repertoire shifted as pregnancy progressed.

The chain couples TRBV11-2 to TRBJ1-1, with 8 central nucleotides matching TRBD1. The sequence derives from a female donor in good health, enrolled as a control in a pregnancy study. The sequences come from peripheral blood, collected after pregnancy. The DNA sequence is TGTGCCAGCAGCTTAGATGGTTGGGCAGGGGGCTACTTGAACACTGAAGCTTTCTTT. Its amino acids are CASSLDGWAGGYLNTEAFF.